What follows describes a single T cell receptor (beta chain). This clone occurred a few times. Its specific antigen is unknown. Base qualities are missing; no much larger clone stands one base away. The trial excluded patients who had a history of autoimmune disease or were on systemic immunosuppression. Peripheral blood for TCR sequencing was collected from all dose cohorts at baseline, on cycle 4 day 1, and on cycle 7 day 1. The samples were drawn from a first-in-human, open-label, multicenter phase I dose-escalation trial of ivuxolimab. Adults with locally advanced or metastatic melanoma, renal cell carcinoma, hepatocellular carcinoma or head and neck squamous cell carcinoma were enrolled in the trial. Before TCR sequencing, CD4+ T cells and CD8+ T cells were sorted from peripheral blood as separate populations. To sequence the TCRbeta CDR3 region, genomic DNA was isolated from the sorted cells. The immunoSEQ Assay was used to sequence the TCRbeta CDR3 regions. In its TCRdb copy, this immuneACCESS table keeps in-frame sequences only and misses some clones. Where compared with another copy, unresolved V genes explain less than half of these, and the others have no known cause. Counted in this sample were some 42,000 clones; 80% to 90% of them appeared once. Jointly, the top ten make up approximately 4.6% of the sample.

This entry comes from a study of OX40 agonist ivuxolimab in advanced cancers. General notes on the study: Ivuxolimab was a fully human IgG2 agonistic monoclonal antibody targeting the costimulatory receptor OX40 (CD134). The paper describes the monotherapy dose-escalation part (N of about 55 patients) of the phase I trial of ivuxolimab. A male proportion of under 85% and a mean age of approximately 61 years, ranging from about 23 to 90, were recorded for the dose-escalation cohort. Patients were allowed to have had prior anti-PD-1, anti-PD-L1 or anti-CTLA-4 therapy, and around 37% of the dose-escalation patients had previously received checkpoint inhibitors. Three dose-escalation patients achieved partial responses, one with hepatocellular carcinoma and two with cutaneous melanoma. Intravenous ivuxolimab was administered to patients every 2 weeks at six dose levels: 0.01, 0.1, 0.3, 1.5, 3 and 10 mg/kg. Of the 50 to 55 patients in dose escalation, 19 had hepatocellular carcinoma, about 15 had melanoma, 9 had renal cell carcinoma and 9 had head and neck cancer. Peripheral TCRbeta sequencing aimed to test whether ivuxolimab altered TCR sequence diversity and caused clonal T-cell expansion. Overall study outcomes, separate from this receptor: In partial responders in the 0.1-3.0 mg/kg groups, normalized peripheral clonal expansion was found to be among the lowest, especially among CD8+ T cells. The antigen specificity of the peripheral T cells that underwent clonal expansion was not determined. After ivuxolimab, expanded clones were on average more numerous among CD8+ T cells than among CD4+ T cells. Low levels of normalized T-cell clonal expansion were also shown by some nonresponding patients. At doses from 0.1 to 3.0 mg/kg, clonal expansion was seen in both CD4+ and CD8+ blood T cells between baseline and week 6.

The sample here was CD4+ or CD8+ T cells sorted from blood, taken in a trial of the OX40 agonist ivuxolimab. This sequence originates from an adult with an advanced solid tumor such as melanoma, head and neck, liver or kidney cancer.

The CDR3 region: CASSSLQDNEQFF. The base sequence is TGTGCCAGCAGCTCCCTTCAGGACAATGAGCAGTTCTTC. The chain uses TRBV7-2 and TRBJ2-1, with no confident D gene call. V was cut back by 4 bases and J by 5 bases, leaving a gap of 9 bases between them. The germline V gene provides CDR1 SGHTA and CDR2 FQGNSA. Including cysteine and phenylalanine, the CDR3 has 13 amino acids. CDR3 DNA only is kept here, 39 bases in frame from base 1.